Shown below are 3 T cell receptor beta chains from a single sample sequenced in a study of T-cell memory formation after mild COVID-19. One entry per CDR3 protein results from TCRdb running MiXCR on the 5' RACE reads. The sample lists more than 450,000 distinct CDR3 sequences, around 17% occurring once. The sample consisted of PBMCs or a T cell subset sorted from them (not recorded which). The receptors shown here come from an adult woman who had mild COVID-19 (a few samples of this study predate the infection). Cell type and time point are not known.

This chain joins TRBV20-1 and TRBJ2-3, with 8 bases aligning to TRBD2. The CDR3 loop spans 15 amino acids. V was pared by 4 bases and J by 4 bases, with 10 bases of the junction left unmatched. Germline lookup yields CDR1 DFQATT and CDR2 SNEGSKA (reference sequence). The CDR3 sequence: CSAKGLASHADTQYF. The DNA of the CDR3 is TGCAGTGCTAAAGGACTAGCATCTCACGCAGATACGCAGTATTTT.

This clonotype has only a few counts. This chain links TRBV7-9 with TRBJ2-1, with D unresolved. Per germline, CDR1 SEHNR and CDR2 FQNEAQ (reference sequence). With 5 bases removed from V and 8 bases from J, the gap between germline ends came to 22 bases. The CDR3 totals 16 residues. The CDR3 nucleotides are TGTGCCAGCAGCCAAAGGACCGTAGGAGATGGCCATGAGCAGTTCTTC. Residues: CASSQRTVGDGHEQFF.

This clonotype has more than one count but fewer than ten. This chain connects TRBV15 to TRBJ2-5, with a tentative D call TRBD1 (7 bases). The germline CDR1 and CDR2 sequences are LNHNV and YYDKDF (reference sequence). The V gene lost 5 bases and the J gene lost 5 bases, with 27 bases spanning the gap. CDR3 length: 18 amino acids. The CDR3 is CATSGGDEDRTTRETQYF. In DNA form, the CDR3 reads TGTGCCACCAGCGGCGGGGACGAGGACAGGACAACCCGGGAGACCCAGTACTTC.